This TCR beta chain was retrieved from a study of T cells in Graves' hyperthyroidism and ophthalmopathy (dated by TCRdb to the late 2010s). Some background on the complete study: Peripheral blood was sampled at the time of initial diagnosis, prior to any treatment. To identify TCR V-J signatures that set the groups apart, the researchers used a discovery cohort of more than 95 patients, made up of 40 to 45 with Graves' ophthalmopathy and 55 to 65 with stable Graves' hyperthyroidism. After sampling, hyperthyroidism patients received methimazole starting at 30 mg daily, and ophthalmopathy patients received high-dose intravenous methylprednisolone. The approximately 95 discovery patients were divided at random into training and test sets in a 7:3 ratio. In more than 5 Graves' hyperthyroidism patients, the study also compared T-cell repertoires from thyroid tissue with T-cell repertoires from blood. The paper describes TCR Vbeta CDR3 sequencing of 140 or so peripheral blood samples, made up of 43 ophthalmopathy patients, approximately 73 hyperthyroidism patients and roughly 17 progressor patients. An independent validation cohort of around 20 hyperthyroidism patients and over 15 patients who later progressed to ophthalmopathy tested prospective prediction of ophthalmopathy. The investigation overall reported the following: A 13 V-J signature model separated ophthalmopathy from stable hyperthyroidism, with just over 85% sensitivity and 81.08% specificity in cross-validation and 80%/75% in testing. In validation, progression to ophthalmopathy was predicted by the model with around 70% sensitivity and 72% to 85% specificity, a median of 6.5 months before onset. No statistical method was used to set the sample size in advance, and investigators knew the group allocation. Most expanded thyroid clonotypes (frequency above 0.001) were also detected in blood, a finding suggesting that blood repertoires may reflect thyroid immune responses.

Amplification of TCR beta CDR3 regions was carried out from RNA transcripts. The TCR CDR3 was subjected to a first round of RT-PCR using the HTBI primer set and the Qiagen OneStep RT-PCR kit. A second multiplex PCR round built the libraries, followed by size selection and purification. The libraries were sequenced on an Illumina HiSeq2000 using paired-end 100 bp reads. In the source study's methods: SOAPnuke was used to process the raw data, throwing out any read that contained adapters or uncalled bases, had a mean Phred below 15, or lacked an exact constant-primer or identifier match. COPE v1.2.5 was used to merge high-quality paired reads, and clonotypes were defined as unique nucleotide sequences. MiTCR v1.1 was used to align clonotypes to the IMGT TRBV, TRBD and TRBJ reference segments. Analysis was restricted to V-J combinations with a frequency above 0.0001, which covered 99.2% of repertoires. A TCS score was defined as the ratio of F50 (clonal expansion) to E x V (chaos), with BLOSUM62-based TCRdist applied between CDR3 peptides within each V-J. Welch's t-statistics and random forest reduced 500 to 650 V-J features to 13, which were used in a naive Bayes classifier (R e1071). Clones were called with MiXCR by TCRdb after fastp trimmed the public reads at Q25, and only in-frame beta chains were retained. Merged by CDR3 protein, the rows form single entries marked with the most common genes and DNA. The V and J calls reflect TCRdb's pipeline rather than the authors' work. This sample comprises about 290,000 distinct CDR3 sequences, around 15% of them detected only once. Roughly 7.9% of the sample comes from the top ten.

This clonotype was seen many times. No cognate antigen has been identified for it. The sample holds no much larger clone one base away, and base qualities are not on file. Stable Graves' hyperthyroidism was defined as the absence of progression to ophthalmopathy over 18 months of follow-up. Hyperthyroidism patients were newly diagnosed, had a disease duration of under 2 months, and were aged 18 to 65 years. Patients with uncontrolled infections, other autoimmune diseases, pregnancy or lactation were excluded. Diagnoses were established on the basis of clinical symptoms, serum thyroxine and TRAb, thyroid ultrasound, and orbital computed tomography. Ficoll-Paque density gradient centrifugation was used to isolate PBMCs from around 10 ml of fresh peripheral blood. Trizol reagent was used to extract total RNA, and RNA quality was then checked on an Agilent 2100 Bioanalyzer. The CDR3 measures 16 amino acids from cysteine to phenylalanine. CDR3 DNA is the only sequence kept; it has 48 bases, read in frame from the first base. The germline V and J ends show losses of 3 bases and 0 bases respectively, and no gene match explains 6 bases of the junction. CDR1 and CDR2 are drawn from the germline V gene (reference sequence): SEHNR, FQNEAQ.

The sequence was obtained from a woman in her thirties or forties with Graves' hyperthyroidism. Material: blood. This receptor chain uses TRBV7-9 and TRBJ2-7; TRBD2 matches 9 bases in the middle. The CDR3 has the sequence CASSLAGGPFSYEQYF. Here is the DNA: TGTGCCAGCAGCTTGGCGGGAGGGCCATTCTCCTACGAGCAGTACTTC.